This T cell receptor (beta chain) was captured by sequencing in a study of T cell responses to AZD1222 COVID-19 vaccine. Whole-study results and caveats: Spike-specific TCR breadth and depth went up after people got two AZD1222 doses. In the spike-specific TCR repertoire, nearly half reportedly target unmutated variant regions. Baseline seropositivity occurred in only six or seven AZD1222 recipients.

The assay was immunoSEQ multiplex PCR, and TCRdb's table has in-frame clones only and misses some. The profile shows about 200,000 clones, approximately 93% of them singletons. To note about this clone: Its cognate antigen is unknown.

Trimming cost V 4 bases and J 0 bases, with 7 bases left between them. The CDR3 totals 14 residues. CDR1 and CDR2 from the germline V gene are SNHLY and FYNNEI. The receptor was derived from an adult who received the AZD1222 COVID-19 vaccine. The chain recombines TRBV2 with TRBJ1-3; D unresolved. Sequenced material: peripheral blood, taken 28 days after the second AZD1222 dose. The CDR3 is CASSGDISGNTIYF. The CDR3 nucleotides read TGTGCCAGCAGTGGAGACATCTCTGGAAACACCATATATTTT.